This T cell receptor (beta chain) appears in the sequencing data of a study of cytomegalovirus exposure and HLA in healthy donors (dated by TCRdb to about 2017). Background for the entire study: An earlier analysis of some 550 of the donors reported 250 to 300 Gb of sequence data and some 120 million unique TCR beta sequences from around 200 million T cells. A later genetic analysis took genome-wide SNP genotypes for about 65% of the 666 donors and used that subset as a discovery cohort. To predict cytomegalovirus infection status, the study brought together high-throughput TCR immunosequencing, statistical association of individual TCRs with disease status, and machine learning. To decide whether each TCR beta V gene segment behaved as functional or pseudogenic, an earlier analysis of some 540 of the donors relied on high-throughput TCR beta sequencing. Typing coverage differed by locus: A, B, C, DRB1 and DQB1 were typed in about 620-640 donors, DQA1 in roughly 500, DPA1 in over 600, and DPB1 in around 440. Every discovery cohort repertoire had been produced on one sequencing platform. The study aimed to test whether signatures of past pathogen exposure could be identified by cataloging public T cell receptors. In a later analysis, previously published TCR beta repertoires from 670 or so donors were re-analyzed and high-resolution HLA genotyping was added so that TCR occurrence patterns could be studied. The later analysis used no new phenotypic data to find candidate immune exposures, relying instead on TCR beta sequences and their occurrence across donors. HLA typing covered class I and class II loci at four-digit resolution. Using immunosequencing, the study profiled T cell repertoires from around 680 subjects and related those repertoires to cytomegalovirus serostatus. Along with the 666-subject first cohort, a separate validation cohort of 120 different subjects was used. On average, around 200,000 unique TCR beta nucleotide sequences were sequenced per donor among a few hundred genotyped donors of the cohort, with roughly 19% of those sequences being non-productive. Of the roughly 400 genotyped donors, over 65% fell in the genetic ancestry cluster associated with self-reported Caucasian donors. Approximately 300 gigabases of sequencing data and around 80 million unique TCR sequences made up an early release that covered around 640 HLA-typed donors. Because of strong linkage in the cohort, four to six DR-DQ haplotypes were treated as single units for association and clustering. Donor age, sex, ethnicity and CMV serostatus were collected together with the repertoire data. Overall results and qualifications from the work: A later analysis found that most CMV-associated TCR beta chains appeared HLA-restricted, with HLA associations seemingly driven largely by CMV exposure. A group of highly shared sequence variants was considered likely to be a technical artifact of the sequencing pipeline. In an earlier analysis of about 600 of the donors, most TCR beta V segments appeared in productive rearrangements about 87% or about 30% of the time, broadly matching IMGT annotations. Assigning TCR associations to individual alleles was difficult when HLA alleles, especially DR and DQ, strongly co-occurred. A further reported finding was that TCR beta sequences accurately predicted the HLA-A and HLA-B alleles for most subjects in the first cohort. Across donors, most TCR sequences were observed very rarely, whereas some public TCRs were present in many individuals. CMV serostatus was the only immune exposure information available for the cohort. According to a later genetic analysis, donors in an Asian-associated ancestry cluster had fewer N-insertions in productive TCRs than the roughly 670-donor mean. Because HLA typing was missing for some donors at each locus, association tests included only the typed subset. In a later analysis, the rate of TCR association differed among HLA loci, with DRB1 alleles having the most associated TCRs and HLA-C alleles having the fewest. In a later analysis, some 18,000 TCR beta sequences were associated with specific HLA alleles at a false discovery rate of 0.05. According to a later analysis, parvovirus B19, influenza, CMV and Epstein-Barr virus appeared linked to several top co-occurrence clusters. The authors suggested that the approach could potentially be extended to other disease states and immunological phenotypes. A total of about 150 TCR beta chains were listed by the study as associated with cytomegalovirus. In both the original and validation cohorts, the classifier was reported to diagnose cytomegalovirus status with high specificity and sensitivity. A later analysis found that HLA-associated TCR beta chains were more clonally expanded and had lower generation probabilities than equally common non-associated chains. Roughly 17 rarely observed V segments, including chromosome 9 orphons, were excluded from the earlier analysis of some 590 of the donors because counts were too low. Correlated functional status among segregating V segments might reflect linkage disequilibrium, but an unknown experimental factor could not be ruled out. In this cohort, only TCR beta chains were sequenced, and detectable features were limited by the absence of alpha or paired-chain data. Roughly uniform sequencing depth across donors was assumed in presence/absence analyses, although this assumption may not hold. Because the 87-base-pair reads could not distinguish some IMGT-functional V segments, including TRBV6-2 and TRBV6-3, those segments were excluded. V-gene and J-gene trimming of TCR beta chains was associated with a missense DCLRE1C variant in a later genetic analysis, and the association was replicated in an independent cohort. Three of the identified cytomegalovirus-associated TCR beta chains were confirmed in vitro to be specific for cytomegalovirus antigens.

A remark on this clone: Its recognized antigen is unknown. Within one base of it there is no much larger clone, and no base qualities were kept.

The germline V gene yields SGHVS for CDR1 and FNYEAQ for CDR2. V loses 1 base of germline sequence and J loses 3 bases, and the interval between the two ends is 8 bases. The CDR3 contains 14 residues, cysteine and phenylalanine counted. Of all the DNA, just the CDR3 is kept, 42 bases in frame from base 1. The cohort was made up of 500 to 800 healthy bone marrow donors. At the time of sampling, every cohort member was nominally healthy, though immune exposures that went unrecorded were likely present. The donor tested CMV seronegative and was one of the 352 seronegative cohort members. Each donor provided a peripheral blood sample, and peripheral blood mononuclear cells were used for TCR beta sequencing. Genomic DNA extraction from the blood cell samples was performed with the Qiagen DNeasy Blood Extraction Kit. The method behind the library was the immunoSEQ multiplex PCR assay. For the multiplex PCR, a mixture combining 60 forward primers for TCR Vbeta segments and 13 reverse primers for TCR Jbeta segments was used. The CDR3 region of rearranged TCR beta genes was amplified from genomic DNA with a multiplex PCR assay. The Illumina HiSeq System was used to sequence the amplified TCR beta libraries as 87-base-pair reads. The study's processing was this. A later analysis tallied 75 million to 85 million unique TCR beta chains across the 550 to 850 repertoires, and around 10 million of those chains were shared by two or more donors. Raw reads were error-corrected and collapsed into unique sequences with a nearest-neighbor algorithm that merged closely related sequences to remove PCR and sequencing errors. Alignment of CDR3 sequences to IMGT reference sequences was used to assign V, D and J gene segments. For a sequence to be retained, a match of at least six nucleotides to both a V gene segment and a J gene segment was required. Rearrangements were classified as productive when the CDR3 lacked stop codons and remained in frame with V and J, and all other rearrangements were classified as non-productive. CDR3 was defined by IMGT convention, running from the second conserved V-encoded cysteine to the conserved J-encoded phenylalanine. Sequences without an unambiguous match to a single V gene segment were excluded from the earlier analysis of approximately 560 of the donors. An earlier analysis of a few hundred of the donors classified V segments as functional when productive rearrangements were above 56.7% and as segregating when the standard deviation between donors was above 5%. A statistical classification framework was built to diagnose cytomegalovirus status from the catalog of TCR beta chain sequences. A later analysis assigned V and J genes by comparing TCR nucleotide sequences with IMGT/GENE-DB human TR gene sequences. A later analysis assigned CDR3 sequences and most-parsimonious VDJ recombination scenarios with the TCRdist pipeline. In a later analysis, every TCR beta chain was defined by the combination of its CDR3 amino acid sequence and its V-gene family, and reads without a unique V-gene family were dropped. To address suspected cross-contamination and a sequencing artifact, a later analysis removed a few hundred highly shared, low-generation-probability nucleotide sequences. For each public chain, a later analysis derived a clonal expansion index from normalized ranks of inferred template counts within each repertoire. Generation probabilities in a later analysis came from a VDJ recombination model fitted to out-of-frame rearrangements, and those results were checked against IGoR. In a later analysis, TCR-TCR, TCR-HLA and TCR-CMV co-occurrence was scored with hypergeometric tests, and a repertoire-size bias correction was applied to TCR pairs. To estimate false discovery rates, a later analysis permuted the HLA or CMV assignments 20 times. A later analysis grouped co-occurring TCRs with DBSCAN, adding TCRdist sequence similarity when clustering within HLA-allele-positive subsets. For co-occurrence clustering, repertoires with fewer than 30,000 or more than 120,000 public chains were excluded, along with roughly 5 repertoires with anomalous nucleotide sharing. This is the immuneACCESS table as TCRdb keeps it, with only in-frame sequences that have V and J called. A part of the clones is gone; compared with another copy, unresolved V genes explain less than half, and the rest is unexplained. The V and J calls and the clone size are those of that table, but D and trimming were determined from the DNA. This sample has roughly 140,000 clones in its table, and around 79% of those were observed once. The ten largest clonotypes hold 1.3% to 1.5% of the sample.

The sample taken for sequencing was PBMCs. This receptor chain uses TRBV7-6 and TRBJ2-3; the best D guess is TRBD2, with 5 bases matching. This TCR was sampled from a man younger than 30 in good health and CMV-seronegative. The DNA reads as follows: TGTGCCAGCAGCTTAGTCCCGGGAACAGATACGCAGTATTTT. It specifies CASSLVPGTDTQYF.